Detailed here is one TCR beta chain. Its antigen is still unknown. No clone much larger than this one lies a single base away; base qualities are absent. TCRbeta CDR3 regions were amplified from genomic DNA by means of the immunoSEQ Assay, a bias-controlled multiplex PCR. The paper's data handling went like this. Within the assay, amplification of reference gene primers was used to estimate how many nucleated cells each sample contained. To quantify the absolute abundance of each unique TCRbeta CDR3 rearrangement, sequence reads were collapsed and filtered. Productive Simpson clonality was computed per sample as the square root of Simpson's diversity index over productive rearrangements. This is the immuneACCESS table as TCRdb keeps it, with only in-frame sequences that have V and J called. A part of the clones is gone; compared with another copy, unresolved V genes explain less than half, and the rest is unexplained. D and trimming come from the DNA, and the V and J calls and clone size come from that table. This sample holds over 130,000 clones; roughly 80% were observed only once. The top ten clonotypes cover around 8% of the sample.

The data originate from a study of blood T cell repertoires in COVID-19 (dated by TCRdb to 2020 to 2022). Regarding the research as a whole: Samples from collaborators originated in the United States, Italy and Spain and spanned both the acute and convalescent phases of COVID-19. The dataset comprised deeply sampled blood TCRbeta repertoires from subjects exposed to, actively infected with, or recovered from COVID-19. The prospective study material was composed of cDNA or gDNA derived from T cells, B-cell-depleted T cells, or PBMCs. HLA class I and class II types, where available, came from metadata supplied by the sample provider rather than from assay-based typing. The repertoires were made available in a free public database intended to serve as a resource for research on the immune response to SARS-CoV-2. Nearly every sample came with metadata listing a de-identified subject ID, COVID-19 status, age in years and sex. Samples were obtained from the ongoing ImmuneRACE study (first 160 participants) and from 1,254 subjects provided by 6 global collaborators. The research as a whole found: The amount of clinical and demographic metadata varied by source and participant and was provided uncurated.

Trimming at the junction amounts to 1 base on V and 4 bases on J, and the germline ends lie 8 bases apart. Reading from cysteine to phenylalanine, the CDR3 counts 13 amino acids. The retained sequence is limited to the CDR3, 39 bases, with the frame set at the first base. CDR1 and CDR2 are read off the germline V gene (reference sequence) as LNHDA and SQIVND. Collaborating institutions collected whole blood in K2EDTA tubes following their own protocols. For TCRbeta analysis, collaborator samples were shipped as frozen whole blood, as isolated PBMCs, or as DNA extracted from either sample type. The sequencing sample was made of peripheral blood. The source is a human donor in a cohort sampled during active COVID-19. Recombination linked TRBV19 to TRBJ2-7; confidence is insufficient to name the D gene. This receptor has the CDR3 CASSIGGEYEQYF. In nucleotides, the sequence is TGTGCCAGTAGTATAGGAGGAGAGTACGAGCAGTACTTC.